Sequencing of this T cell receptor (beta chain) was carried out in a study of siplizumab effects on memory and regulatory T cells. Per sample, some 10^5 TCR templates were assayed. Sequencing was performed with immunoSEQ multiplex PCR; in TCRdb, only in-frame clones are kept and a portion is missing. The sample shows about 87,000 clones, 80% to 90% of them seen only once. Germline V gene data show CDR1 as SNHLY and CDR2 as FYNNEI. Both ends counted, the CDR3 spans 13 residues. With respect to this clone: The target antigen is unknown. The DNA is omitted, as the CDR3 cannot be located on it reliably, and the CDR3 follows TCRdb's listing.

Broader study findings: The naive T cell population seemed more diverse than memory cells and seemed a major contributor to the alloresponse. Poor capture below about 10^-5 frequency left most alloreactive clones unmapped to unstimulated subsets. On average, under 70% of mappable alloreactive CD4+ clones were Treg-derived under siplizumab, against about 25% in controls.

Sequenced input: Tregs sorted from blood. The chain links TRBV2 to TRBJ1-1. This clonotype was sampled from a human donor in good health. Here the CDR3 reads CASRGTFGAEAFF.